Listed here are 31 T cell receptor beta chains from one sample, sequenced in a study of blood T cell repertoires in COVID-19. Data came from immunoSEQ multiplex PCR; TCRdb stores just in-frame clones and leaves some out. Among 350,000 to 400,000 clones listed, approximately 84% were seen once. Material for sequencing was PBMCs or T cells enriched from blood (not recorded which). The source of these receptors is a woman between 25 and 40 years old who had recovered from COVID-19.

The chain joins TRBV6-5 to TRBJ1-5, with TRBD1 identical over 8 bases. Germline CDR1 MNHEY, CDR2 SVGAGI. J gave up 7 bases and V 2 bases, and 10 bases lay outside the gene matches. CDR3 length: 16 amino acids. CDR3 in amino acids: CASSYMGQAGGQPQHF. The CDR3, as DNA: TGTGCCAGCAGTTACATGGGACAGGCCGGCGGACAGCCCCAGCATTTT.

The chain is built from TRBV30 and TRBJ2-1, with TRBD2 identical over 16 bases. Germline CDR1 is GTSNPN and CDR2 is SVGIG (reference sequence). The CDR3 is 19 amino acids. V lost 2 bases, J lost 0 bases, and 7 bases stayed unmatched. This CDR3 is CAWSLPGLAGGSSYNEQFF. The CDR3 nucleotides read TGTGCCTGGAGTTTACCGGGACTAGCGGGGGGGAGCTCCTACAATGAGCAGTTCTTC.

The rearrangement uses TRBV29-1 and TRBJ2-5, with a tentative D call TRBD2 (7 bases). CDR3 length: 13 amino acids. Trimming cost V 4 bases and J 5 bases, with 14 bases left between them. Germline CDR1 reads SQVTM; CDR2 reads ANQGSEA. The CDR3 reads CSVGTGRGETQYF. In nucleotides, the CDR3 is TGCAGCGTTGGTACAGGGAGGGGCGAGACCCAGTACTTC.

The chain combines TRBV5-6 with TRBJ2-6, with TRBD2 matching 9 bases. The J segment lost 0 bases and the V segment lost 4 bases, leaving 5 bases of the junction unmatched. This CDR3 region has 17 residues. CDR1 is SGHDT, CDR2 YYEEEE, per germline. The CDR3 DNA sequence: TGTGCCAGCAGCATAGCGGGGGCCAGCTCTGGGGCCAACGTCCTGACTTTC. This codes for CASSIAGASSGANVLTF.

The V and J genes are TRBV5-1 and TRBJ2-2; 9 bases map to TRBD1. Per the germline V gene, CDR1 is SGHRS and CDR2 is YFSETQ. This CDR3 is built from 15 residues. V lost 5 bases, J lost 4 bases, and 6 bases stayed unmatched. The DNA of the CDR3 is TGCGCCAGCAGGAGCCGGACAGGGGTCACCGGGGAGCTGTTTTTT. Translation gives CASRSRTGVTGELFF.

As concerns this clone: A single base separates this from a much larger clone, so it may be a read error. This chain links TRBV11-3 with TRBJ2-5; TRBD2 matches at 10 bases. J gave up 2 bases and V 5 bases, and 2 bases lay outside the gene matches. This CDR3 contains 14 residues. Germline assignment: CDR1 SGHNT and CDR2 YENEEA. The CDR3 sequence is CASSPTSGQETQYF. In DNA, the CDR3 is TGTGCCAGCAGCCCGACTAGCGGGCAAGAGACCCAGTACTTC.

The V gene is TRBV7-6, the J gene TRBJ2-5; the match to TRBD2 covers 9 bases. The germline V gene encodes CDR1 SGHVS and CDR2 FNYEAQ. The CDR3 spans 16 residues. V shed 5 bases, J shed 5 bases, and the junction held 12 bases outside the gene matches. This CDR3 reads CASSRGSGRFRETQYF. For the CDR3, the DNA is TGTGCCAGCAGCCGCGGTAGCGGGAGATTTAGGGAGACCCAGTACTTC.

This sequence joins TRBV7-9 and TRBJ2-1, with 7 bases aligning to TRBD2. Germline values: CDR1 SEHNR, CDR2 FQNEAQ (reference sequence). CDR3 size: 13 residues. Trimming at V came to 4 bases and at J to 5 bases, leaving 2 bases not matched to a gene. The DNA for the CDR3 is TGTGCCAGCAGCTCCCGGGGGGACAATGAGCAGTTCTTC. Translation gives CASSSRGDNEQFF.

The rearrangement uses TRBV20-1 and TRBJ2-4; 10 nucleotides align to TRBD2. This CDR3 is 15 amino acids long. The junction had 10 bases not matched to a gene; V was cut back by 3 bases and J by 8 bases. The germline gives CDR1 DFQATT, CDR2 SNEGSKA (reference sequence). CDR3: CSASLSGRAEDIQYF. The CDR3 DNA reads TGCAGTGCTAGTCTAAGCGGGAGGGCCGAGGACATTCAGTACTTC.

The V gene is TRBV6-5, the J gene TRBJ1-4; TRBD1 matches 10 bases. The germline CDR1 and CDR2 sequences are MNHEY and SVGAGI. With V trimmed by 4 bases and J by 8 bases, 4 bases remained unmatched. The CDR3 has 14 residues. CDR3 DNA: TGTGCCAGCAGTTGGGGACAGGGGAGCGAAAAACTGTTTTTT. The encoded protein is CASSWGQGSEKLFF.

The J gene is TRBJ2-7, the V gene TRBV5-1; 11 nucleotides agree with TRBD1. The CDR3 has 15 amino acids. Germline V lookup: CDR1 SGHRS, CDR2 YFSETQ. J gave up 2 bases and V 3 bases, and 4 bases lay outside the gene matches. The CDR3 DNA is TGCGCCAGCAGCTGGGGGACAGGGGGTACCTACGAGCAGTACTTC. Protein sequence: CASSWGTGGTYEQYF. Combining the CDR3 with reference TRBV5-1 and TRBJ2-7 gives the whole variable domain KAGVTQTPRYLIKTRGQQVTLSCSPISGHRSVSWYQQTPGQGLQFLFEYFSETQRNKGNFPGRFSGRQFSNSRSEMNVSTLELGDSALYLCASSWGTGGTYEQYFGPGTRLTVT.

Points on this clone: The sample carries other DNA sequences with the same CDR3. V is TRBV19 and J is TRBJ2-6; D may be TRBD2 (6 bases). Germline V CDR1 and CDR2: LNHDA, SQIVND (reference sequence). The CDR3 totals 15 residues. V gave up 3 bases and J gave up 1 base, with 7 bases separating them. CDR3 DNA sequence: TGTGCCAGTAGTATCGGAGGGTCTGGGGCCAACGTCCTGACTTTC. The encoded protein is CASSIGGSGANVLTF.

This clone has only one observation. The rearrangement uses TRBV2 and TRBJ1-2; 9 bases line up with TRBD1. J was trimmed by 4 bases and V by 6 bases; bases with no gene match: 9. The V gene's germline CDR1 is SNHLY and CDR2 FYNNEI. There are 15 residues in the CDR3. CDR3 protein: CASRPGTGNGYGYTF. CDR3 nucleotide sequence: TGTGCCAGCAGACCCGGGACAGGGAATGGCTATGGCTACACCTTC.

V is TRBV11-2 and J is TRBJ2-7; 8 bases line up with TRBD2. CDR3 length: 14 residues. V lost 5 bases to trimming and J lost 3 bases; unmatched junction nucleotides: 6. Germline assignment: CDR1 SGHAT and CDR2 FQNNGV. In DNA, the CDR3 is TGTGCCAGCAGCCCGGGGGGGGGCGGCTACGAGCAGTACTTC. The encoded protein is CASSPGGGGYEQYF. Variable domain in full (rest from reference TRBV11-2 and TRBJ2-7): EAGVAQSPRYKIIEKRQSVAFWCNPISGHATLYWYQQILGQGPKLLIQFQNNGVVDDSQLPKDRFSAERLKGVDSTLKIQPAKLEDSAVYLCASSPGGGGYEQYFGPGTRLTVT.

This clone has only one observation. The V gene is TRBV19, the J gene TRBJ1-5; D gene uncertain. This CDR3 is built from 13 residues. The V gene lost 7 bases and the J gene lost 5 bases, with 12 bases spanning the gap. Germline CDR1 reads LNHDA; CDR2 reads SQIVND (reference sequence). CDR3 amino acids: CASTQAYHQPQHF. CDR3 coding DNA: TGTGCCAGTACTCAGGCTTACCATCAGCCCCAGCATTTT.

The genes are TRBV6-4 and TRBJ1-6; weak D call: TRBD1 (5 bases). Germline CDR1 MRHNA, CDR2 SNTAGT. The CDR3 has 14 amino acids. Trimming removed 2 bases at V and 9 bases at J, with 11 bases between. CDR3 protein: CASSDAREGSPLHF. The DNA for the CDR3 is TGTGCCAGCAGTGACGCCAGGGAGGGTTCACCCCTCCACTTT.

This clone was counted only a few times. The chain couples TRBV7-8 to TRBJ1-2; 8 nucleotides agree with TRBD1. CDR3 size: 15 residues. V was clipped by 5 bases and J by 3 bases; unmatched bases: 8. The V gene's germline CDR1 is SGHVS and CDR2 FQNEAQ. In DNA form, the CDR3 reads TGTGCCAGCAGCCCCACGTTGACAGGGGACTATGGCTACACCTTC. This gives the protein CASSPTLTGDYGYTF.

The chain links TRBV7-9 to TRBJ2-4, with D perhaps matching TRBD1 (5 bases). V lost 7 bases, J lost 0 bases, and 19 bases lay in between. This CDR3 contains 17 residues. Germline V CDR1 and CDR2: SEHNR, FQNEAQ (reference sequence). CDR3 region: CASTEYGLGLAKNIQYF. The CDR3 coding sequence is TGTGCCAGCACCGAATATGGGTTGGGGCTAGCCAAAAACATTCAGTACTTC. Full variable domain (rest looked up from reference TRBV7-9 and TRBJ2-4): DTGVSQNPRHKITKRGQNVTFRCDPISEHNRLYWYRQTLGQGPEFLTYFQNEAQLEKSRLLSDRFSAERPKGSFSTLEIQRTEQGDSAMYLCASTEYGLGLAKNIQYFGAGTRLSVL.

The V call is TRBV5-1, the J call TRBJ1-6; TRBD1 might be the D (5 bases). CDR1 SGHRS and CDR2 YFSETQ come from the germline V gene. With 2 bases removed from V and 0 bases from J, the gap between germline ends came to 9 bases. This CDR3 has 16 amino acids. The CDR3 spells CASSLQASSYNSPLHF. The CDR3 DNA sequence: TGCGCCAGCAGCTTACAGGCGAGCTCCTATAATTCACCCCTCCACTTT.

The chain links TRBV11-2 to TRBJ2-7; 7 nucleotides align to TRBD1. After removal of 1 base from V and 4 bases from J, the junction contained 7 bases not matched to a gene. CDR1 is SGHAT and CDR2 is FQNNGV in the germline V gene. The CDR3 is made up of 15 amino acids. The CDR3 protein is CASSLAQGQIYEQYF. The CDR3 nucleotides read TGTGCCAGCAGCTTAGCACAGGGACAGATTTACGAGCAGTACTTC.

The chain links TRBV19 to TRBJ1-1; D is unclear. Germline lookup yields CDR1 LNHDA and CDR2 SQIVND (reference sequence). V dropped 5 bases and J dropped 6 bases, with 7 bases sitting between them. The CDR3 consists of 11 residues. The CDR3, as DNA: TGTGCCAGTAGTTCGGGTCCTGAAGCTTTCTTT. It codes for CASSSGPEAFF.

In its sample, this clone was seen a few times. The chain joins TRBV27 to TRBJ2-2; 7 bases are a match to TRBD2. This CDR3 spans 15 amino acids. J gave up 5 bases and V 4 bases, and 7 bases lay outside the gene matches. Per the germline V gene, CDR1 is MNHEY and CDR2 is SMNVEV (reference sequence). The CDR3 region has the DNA TGTGCCAGCAGTTCTGAGGGGCGGGAGACCGGGGAGCTGTTTTTT. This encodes CASSSEGRETGELFF.

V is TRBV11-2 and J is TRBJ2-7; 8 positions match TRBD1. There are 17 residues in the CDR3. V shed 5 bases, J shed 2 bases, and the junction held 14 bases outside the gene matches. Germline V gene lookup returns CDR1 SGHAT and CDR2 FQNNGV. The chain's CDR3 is CASSLRPRGPSPYEQYF. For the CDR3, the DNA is TGTGCCAGCAGCCTTCGTCCCAGGGGGCCCTCTCCCTACGAGCAGTACTTC.

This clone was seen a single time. The CDR3 reads CAIRRGQGDEKLFF. The CDR3 nucleotides read TGTGCCATCAGGCGGGGACAGGGAGATGAAAAACTGTTTTTT. The chain links TRBV10-3 to TRBJ1-4; 9 bases fit TRBD1. J was trimmed by 6 bases and V by 6 bases; bases with no gene match: 5. In germline, CDR1 is ENHRY, CDR2 SYGVKD. This CDR3 comprises 14 residues.

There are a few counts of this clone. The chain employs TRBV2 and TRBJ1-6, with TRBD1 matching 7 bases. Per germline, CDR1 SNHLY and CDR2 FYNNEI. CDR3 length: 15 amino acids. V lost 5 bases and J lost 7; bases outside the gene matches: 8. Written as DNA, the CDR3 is TGTGCCAGCAGTACCAGACAGGGTCTAAATTCACCCCTCCACTTT. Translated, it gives CASSTRQGLNSPLHF.

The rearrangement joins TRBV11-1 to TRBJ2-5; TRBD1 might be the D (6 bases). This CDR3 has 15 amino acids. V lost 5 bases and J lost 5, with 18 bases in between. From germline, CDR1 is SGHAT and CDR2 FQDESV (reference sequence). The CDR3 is CASSRGTGLGETQYF. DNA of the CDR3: TGTGCCAGCAGCAGAGGAACAGGGTTGGGGGAGACCCAGTACTTC. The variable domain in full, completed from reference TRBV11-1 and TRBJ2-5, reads EAEVAQSPRYKITEKSQAVAFWCDPISGHATLYWYRQILGQGPELLVQFQDESVVDDSQLPKDRFSAERLKGVDSTLKIQPAELGDSAMYLCASSRGTGLGETQYFGPGTRLLVL.

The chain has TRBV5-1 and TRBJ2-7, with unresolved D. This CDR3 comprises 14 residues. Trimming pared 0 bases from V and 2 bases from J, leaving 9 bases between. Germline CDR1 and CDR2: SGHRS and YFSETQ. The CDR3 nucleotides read TGCGCCAGCAGCTTGGTAGCTCCCACCTACGAGCAGTACTTC. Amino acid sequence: CASSLVAPTYEQYF.

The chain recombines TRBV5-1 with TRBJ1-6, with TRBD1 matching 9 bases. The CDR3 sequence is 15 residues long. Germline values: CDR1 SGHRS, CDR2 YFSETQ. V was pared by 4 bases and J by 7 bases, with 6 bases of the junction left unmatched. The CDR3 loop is CASSRTGVGNSPLHF. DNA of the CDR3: TGCGCCAGCAGCAGGACAGGGGTCGGCAATTCACCCCTCCACTTT.

The CDR3 spells CASTQGAGETQYF. CDR3 bases: TGTGCCAGCACACAGGGGGCAGGGGAGACCCAGTACTTC. The V and J genes are TRBV12-3 or TRBV12-4 and TRBJ2-5, with TRBD1 matching over 9 bases. The length of the CDR3 is 13 residues. The V gene end was trimmed by 7 bases and the J gene end by 5 bases; junction bases not matched to a gene: 5.

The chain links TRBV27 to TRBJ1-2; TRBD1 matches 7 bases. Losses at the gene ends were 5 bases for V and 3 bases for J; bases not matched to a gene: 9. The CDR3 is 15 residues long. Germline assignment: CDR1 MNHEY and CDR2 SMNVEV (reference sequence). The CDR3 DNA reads TGTGCCAGCAGTCCCCGGGCAGGGGGTGACTATGGCTACACCTTC. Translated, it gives CASSPRAGGDYGYTF.

The CDR3 reads CASYRADTEAFF. The CDR3 DNA follows: TGTGCCAGCTACAGAGCAGACACTGAAGCTTTCTTT. V is TRBV28 and J is TRBJ1-1, with D unresolved. Germline-derived CDR1 and CDR2 are MDHEN and SYDVKM. The CDR3 has 12 residues. Trimming cost V 8 bases and J 3 bases, with 10 bases left between them.